This T cell receptor beta chain was observed in a study of PD-1 blockade in classical Hodgkin lymphoma. Time point specified: cycle 4 day 1 (C4D1), after around six weeks of nivolumab. No patient escaped relapse after autologous stem cell transplantation, and brentuximab vedotin exposure varied. Here immunoSEQ multiplex PCR was the method, and the copy in TCRdb shows in-frame clones only, minus some. The top ten clones hold 1.5% to 2.5% of a sample with approximately 96,000 clones, around 93% of them seen once. The sequence derives from a human donor with classical Hodgkin lymphoma. The starting material was peripheral blood mononuclear cells (PBMCs), obtained before the fourth cycle of nivolumab.

Written as DNA, the CDR3 is TGTGCCAGCAAAGGCGACCCTGGCTACGAGCAGTACTTC. Translated, it gives CASKGDPGYEQYF. The V gene is TRBV25-1, the J gene TRBJ2-7; no clear D gene. V was clipped by 7 bases and J by 3 bases, with 13 bases between them. From germline, CDR1 is MGHDK and CDR2 SYGVNS. The CDR3 consists of 13 residues.